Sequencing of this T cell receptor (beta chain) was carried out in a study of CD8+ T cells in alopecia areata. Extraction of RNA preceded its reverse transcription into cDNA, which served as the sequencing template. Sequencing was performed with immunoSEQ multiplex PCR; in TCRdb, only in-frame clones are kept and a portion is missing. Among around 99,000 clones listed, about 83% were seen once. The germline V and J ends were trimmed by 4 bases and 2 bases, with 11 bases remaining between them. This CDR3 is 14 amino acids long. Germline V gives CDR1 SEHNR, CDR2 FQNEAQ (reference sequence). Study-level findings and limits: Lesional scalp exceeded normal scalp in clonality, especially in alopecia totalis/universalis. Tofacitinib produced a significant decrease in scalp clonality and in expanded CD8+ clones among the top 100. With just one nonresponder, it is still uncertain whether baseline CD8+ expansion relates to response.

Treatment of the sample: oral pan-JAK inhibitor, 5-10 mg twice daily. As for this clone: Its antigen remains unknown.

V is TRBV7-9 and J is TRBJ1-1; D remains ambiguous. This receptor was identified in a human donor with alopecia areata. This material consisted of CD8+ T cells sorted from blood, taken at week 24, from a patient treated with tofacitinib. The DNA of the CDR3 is TGTGCCAGCAGCTCGGCAGAATCTAACACTGAAGCTTTCTTT. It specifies CASSSAESNTEAFF.